This is a list of T cell receptor beta chains from one sample in a study of T cell repertoires in aging, cancer and after chemotherapy. Each CDR3 protein gets one entry after TCRdb re-called the multiplex PCR reads with MiXCR. Of fewer than 6,000 distinct CDR3 sequences in the sample, about 25% were seen once. The sample comprised blood. The receptors shown here come from a human donor with a blood cancer. Both conserved end residues are part of each CDR3. The order of the fields is J gene, D gene, clone size, V gene, CDR3 protein, CDR3 DNA. D genes are given only for firm matches. Size is stated for part of the rows, as once, few or many counts, or as a class when the clone is expanded.

>TRBJ1-1|NA|NA|TRBV15
CATSRDRNTEAFF
TGTGCCACCAGCAGAGACCGTAACACTGAAGCTTTCTTT
>TRBJ1-2|NA|NA|TRBV5-1
CASSLQEGGYGYTF
TGCGCCAGCAGCTTACAGGAAGGGGGTTATGGCTACACCTTC
>TRBJ2-7|TRBD1|NA|TRBV7-9
CASTSEGQTYEQYF
TGTGCCAGCACCTCAGAGGGACAGACCTACGAGCAGTACTTC
>TRBJ1-4|NA|medium-sized|TRBV30
CAWKDRNENLFF
TGTGCCTGGAAGGACAGAAATGAAAACCTGTTTTTT
>TRBJ1-4|NA|medium-sized|TRBV10-3
CAISESTEKLFF
TGTGCCATCAGTGAGTCGACCGAAAAACTGTTTTTT
>TRBJ2-1|NA|medium-sized|TRBV6-1
CASSEVGAKQFF
TGTGCCAGCAGTGAAGTTGGGGCAAAGCAGTTCTTC
>TRBJ1-1|NA|few|TRBV6-2/TRBV6-3
CASRLQGNTEAFF
TGTGCCAGCAGGTTACAGGGGAACACTGAAGCTTTCTTT
>TRBJ2-2|NA|medium-sized|TRBV27
CASWPENTGELFF
TGTGCCAGCTGGCCCGAGAACACCGGGGAGCTGTTTTTT
>TRBJ1-1|NA|NA|TRBV5-5
CASSADSNTEAFF
TGTGCCAGCAGCGCCGACAGTAACACTGAAGCTTTCTTT
>TRBJ2-3|TRBD2|medium-sized|TRBV7-6
CASSLVIPLAGTDTQYF
TGTGCCAGCAGCTTAGTCATTCCCCTAGCGGGAACAGATACGCAGTATTTT
>TRBJ1-1|NA|few|TRBV15
CATSRDPGNTEAFF
TGTGCCACCAGCAGAGATCCCGGGAACACTGAAGCTTTCTTT
>TRBJ2-7|TRBD1|few|TRBV27
CASSRGQGNSYEQYF
TGTGCCAGCAGCCGCGGACAGGGAAATAGCTACGAGCAGTACTTC
>TRBJ1-4|TRBD1|medium-sized|TRBV18
CASSPPGGQNEKLFF
TGTGCCAGCTCACCACCCGGGGGACAGAATGAAAAACTGTTTTTT
>TRBJ2-1|NA|once|TRBV4-2
CASSRTQGGGVYNEQFF
TGTGCCAGCAGCCGAACTCAGGGGGGAGGAGTCTACAATGAGCAGTTCTTC
>TRBJ2-7|NA|NA|TRBV11-3
CASSLVEGAAYEQYF
TGTGCCAGCAGCTTAGTAGAAGGGGCGGCCTACGAGCAGTACTTC
>TRBJ1-5|NA|NA|TRBV6-2/TRBV6-3
CASSLRFGPQHF
TGTGCCAGCAGTCTTCGATTCGGGCCCCAGCATTTT
>TRBJ2-3|NA|NA|TRBV6-5
CASSPPGVGTDTQYF
TGCGCCAGCAGTCCCCCCGGGGTGGGCACAGATACGCAGTATTTT
>TRBJ1-3|NA|few|TRBV5-6
CASSLESVHSGNTIYF
TGTGCCAGCAGCTTGGAATCCGTTCACTCTGGAAACACCATATATTTT